The rows below give T cell receptor beta chains drawn from one sample of a study of T cell responses to AZD1222 COVID-19 vaccine. Profiling relied on immunoSEQ multiplex PCR, and the TCRdb table lists in-frame clones only, not all of them. The table shows 100,000 to 150,000 clones, with about 89% occurring only once. The material sequenced was peripheral blood, taken on day 0 of AZD1222 vaccination. The receptors originated from an adult in good health. Both conserved end residues are part of each CDR3. Fields, in order: D gene, clone size, J gene, V gene, CDR3 DNA, CDR3 protein. The D gene is left open where the match is weak. A row's size may be missing; if present it is once, few, many or a size class.

>NA|NA|TRBJ2-1|TRBV30
TGTGCCTGGAGTAACGGCGACTCCTACAATGAGCAGTTCTTC
CAWSNGDSYNEQFF
>NA|NA|TRBJ1-6|TRBV28
TGTGCCAGCAGTTGGGGGAGGGGCCTAACCCTCCACTTT
CASSWGRGLTLHF
>NA|NA|TRBJ2-5|TRBV6-5
TGTGCCAGCAGGGGTGGGGCCGTTGGGGAAGAGACCCAGTACTTC
CASRGGAVGEETQYF
>NA|NA|TRBJ1-5|TRBV30
TGTGCCTGGAGTAGGGGGGCGAGACAGCCCCAGCATTTT
CAWSRGARQPQHF
>NA|NA|TRBJ1-1|TRBV15
TGTGCCACCAGCAGAGAAGGTTTTCCGCAGAACACTGAAGCTTTCTTT
CATSREGFPQNTEAFF
>NA|NA|TRBJ2-1|TRBV20-1
TGCAGTGCTAGTTGGCGGGTATCCAATGAGCAGTTCTTC
CSASWRVSNEQFF
>NA|NA|TRBJ1-6|TRBV27
TGTGCCAGCAGGGCCTATAATTCACCCCTCCACTTT
CASRAYNSPLHF
>TRBD1|NA|TRBJ2-7|TRBV9
TGTGCCAGCAGCGCGGGGACAGCCTACGAGCAGTACTTC
CASSAGTAYEQYF
>NA|NA|TRBJ1-2|TRBV18
TGTGCCAGCTCTCTGAGCGCCAGCGCCCACTATGGCTACACCTTC
CASSLSASAHYGYTF
>NA|NA|TRBJ1-3|TRBV2
TGTGCCAGCAGCGCCAGTCTCTCTGGAAACACCATATATTTT
CASSASLSGNTIYF
>TRBD1|NA|TRBJ1-1|TRBV25-1
TGTGCCAGCACCCGACAGGGCCCGTTGTTTGAAGCTTTCTTT
CASTRQGPLFEAFF
>NA|NA|TRBJ2-1|TRBV11-1
TGTGCCAGCAGCTTAGCGGTCTTACAGGGAAGCAATGAGCAGTTCTTC
CASSLAVLQGSNEQFF
>TRBD1|NA|TRBJ1-2|TRBV4-2
TGTGCCAGCAGCCAAGTAGGGCTGTTGTCAGGGGGCGTCCATGGCTACACCTTC
CASSQVGLLSGGVHGYTF
>TRBD1|NA|TRBJ1-5|TRBV2
TGTGCCAGCAGCCGCGGGACAGGGGGCGTTTCGGGCAATCAGCCCCAGCATTTT
CASSRGTGGVSGNQPQHF
>TRBD2|NA|TRBJ2-7|TRBV5-1
TGCGCCAGCAGCTTCGGGACTAGCGGCTACGAGCAGTACTTC
CASSFGTSGYEQYF
>NA|NA|TRBJ1-3|TRBV28
TGTGCCAGCACGGTTGCAGGGACTGGACAGTTCTCTGGAAACACCATATATTTT
CASTVAGTGQFSGNTIYF
>NA|NA|TRBJ1-1|TRBV6-1
TGTGCCAGCAGTGATCGGGGGAACACTGAAGCTTTCTTT
CASSDRGNTEAFF
>NA|NA|TRBJ1-2|TRBV12-3/TRBV12-4
TGTGCCAGCAGTCTCCTAAATTCGTATGGCTACACCTTC
CASSLLNSYGYTF
>NA|NA|TRBJ1-5|TRBV29-1
TGCAGCGTTGCTGGTAGCAATCAGCCCCAGCATTTT
CSVAGSNQPQHF
>NA|few|TRBJ1-3|TRBV3-1/TRBV3-2
TGTGCCAGCAGCCAAGTCCCGGAATCCCTTGGAAACACCATATATTTT
CASSQVPESLGNTIYF
>NA|once|TRBJ2-7|TRBV5-1
TGCGCCAGCAGTTCTATCTCCTACGAGCAGTACTTC
CASSSISYEQYF
>NA|NA|TRBJ2-1|TRBV7-3
TGTGCCAGCAGCTTCATAGGGTTTGAAAATGAGCAGTTCTTC
CASSFIGFENEQFF
>NA|NA|TRBJ1-5|TRBV6-5
TGTGCCAGCAGTCGTAGGTTAAATCAGCCCCAGCATTTT
CASSRRLNQPQHF
>TRBD2|once|TRBJ2-1|TRBV7-3
TGTGCCAGCAGCTTAGCGGGAGGGCCCGGGGTTGAGCAGTTCTTC
CASSLAGGPGVEQFF
>NA|NA|TRBJ1-1|TRBV5-5
TGTGCCAGCAGCTTCTCTCAGTTGAACACTGAAGCTTTCTTT
CASSFSQLNTEAFF
>NA|NA|TRBJ2-6|TRBV19
TGTGCCAGTAGGACCACCCACAAAGGGGCTGGGGCCAACGTCCTGACTTTC
CASRTTHKGAGANVLTF
>NA|NA|TRBJ1-3|TRBV2
TGTGCCAGCAGTCCTCACAGGGTTAACTCTGGAAACACCATATATTTT
CASSPHRVNSGNTIYF
>TRBD1|NA|TRBJ2-7|TRBV7-8
TGTGCCAGCAGCTTAGGGCCCGGACCGACAGGGGGCTACGAGCAGTACTTC
CASSLGPGPTGGYEQYF
>NA|NA|TRBJ1-3|TRBV9
TGTGCCAGCAGCGGGACGGGGTATTCTGGAAACACCATATATTTT
CASSGTGYSGNTIYF
>NA|NA|TRBJ1-2|TRBV27
TGTGCCAGCAGCTCTTGGGGGACCCAACGGGGTGGCTACACCTTC
CASSSWGTQRGGYTF
>NA|NA|TRBJ1-1|TRBV30
TGTGCCTGGACCTTGGGGACCACTGAAGCTTTCTTT
CAWTLGTTEAFF
>NA|NA|TRBJ2-1|TRBV28
TGTGCCAGCACCGAACCACTAGGTGAGCAGTTCTTC
CASTEPLGEQFF
>TRBD2|NA|TRBJ2-3|TRBV11-2
TGTGCCAGCAGCTTAGGGGTAGCGGGGGTATATACGCAGTATTTT
CASSLGVAGVYTQYF
>TRBD1|NA|TRBJ1-1|TRBV7-3
TGTGCCAGCAGCTTAGGGGATGGACAGGGCGCTTTCTTT
CASSLGDGQGAFF
>NA|NA|TRBJ2-1|TRBV5-6
TGTGCCAGCAGATTCTGGGGGAGCTTATACAATGAGCAGTTCTTC
CASRFWGSLYNEQFF
>NA|once|TRBJ1-2|TRBV28
TGTGCCAGCAGTTTAAGTCTGAGCGTAACCGAACAGGGCTCTGGGGGCTACACCTTC
CASSLSLSVTEQGSGGYTF
>NA|NA|TRBJ1-5|TRBV28
TGTGCCAGCAGTCCGCCGGCAGGCTCCGGCGAGCCCCAGCATTTT
CASSPPAGSGEPQHF
>NA|NA|TRBJ1-1|TRBV2
TGTGCCAGCAGTCCTGACAGGCGCACTGAAGCTTTCTTT
CASSPDRRTEAFF
>NA|once|TRBJ1-2|TRBV5-6
TGTGCCAGCACCAGACAGGCGACCTATGGCTACACCTTC
CASTRQATYGYTF
>TRBD1|NA|TRBJ1-6|TRBV11-2
TGTGCCAGCAGCTCCGGACAGGGCTGGTCACCCCTCCACTTT
CASSSGQGWSPLHF
>NA|NA|TRBJ1-4|TRBV28
TGTGCCAGCAGCCCTAATGAAAAACTGTTTTTT
CASSPNEKLFF
>NA|few|TRBJ2-7|TRBV7-3
TGTGCCAGCAGCTTAAGTGGACAACCAAGGGCTGAGCAGTACTTC
CASSLSGQPRAEQYF
>TRBD1|NA|TRBJ2-2|TRBV5-1
TGCGCCAGCAAGGGACAGGGGGCGGCCGGGGAGCTGTTTTTT
CASKGQGAAGELFF
>TRBD1|NA|TRBJ2-7|TRBV3-1/TRBV3-2
TGTGCCAGCAGCCCCGGGACAGGTGAGCAGTACTTC
CASSPGTGEQYF
>NA|NA|TRBJ2-7|TRBV7-9
TGTGCCAGCAGCCCCTCAGGCCGTTCCTACGAGCAGTACTTC
CASSPSGRSYEQYF
>NA|NA|TRBJ1-6|TRBV30
TGTGCCTGGAGTGGGATAGTAGGGTCACCCCTCCACTTT
CAWSGIVGSPLHF
>NA|NA|TRBJ2-1|TRBV7-3
TGTGCCAGCAGCTTAAGGGCCGACTCCCAGTGGCAGTTCTTC
CASSLRADSQWQFF
>NA|NA|TRBJ1-5|TRBV6-5
TGTGCCAGCAGTCCCCGGGGGCAAAGCAATCAGCCCCAGCATTTT
CASSPRGQSNQPQHF
>NA|once|TRBJ1-5|TRBV12-3/TRBV12-4
TGTGCCAGCAGTTTAACCTACTATCAGCCCCAGCATTTT
CASSLTYYQPQHF
>NA|NA|TRBJ1-2|TRBV7-9
TGTGCCAGCAGCTCGCGAACCCAGGGAGTGTTCTATGGCTACACCTTC
CASSSRTQGVFYGYTF
>NA|NA|TRBJ2-1|TRBV19
TGTGCCAGTAGTATGGGGGGGCGGCCTTCCTACAATGAGCAGTTCTTC
CASSMGGRPSYNEQFF
>TRBD2|once|TRBJ2-3|TRBV7-6
TGTGCCAGCAGCTGGCGAGGACTAGCGGGAGGAGAAGATACGCAGTATTTT
CASSWRGLAGGEDTQYF
>NA|NA|TRBJ2-3|TRBV2
TGTGCCAGCTCCCGGGGCAGCACAGATACGCAGTATTTT
CASSRGSTDTQYF
>NA|NA|TRBJ1-4|TRBV6-4
TGTGCCAGCAGTGCAGGGGCAACTAATGAAAAACTGTTTTTT
CASSAGATNEKLFF
>NA|NA|TRBJ2-1|TRBV5-1
TGCGCCAGCAGCTTGACGGGGCCAACTACAAATGAGCAGTTCTTC
CASSLTGPTTNEQFF
>NA|NA|TRBJ2-5|TRBV30
TGTGCCTGTCGGGGCACGGAGACCCAGTACTTC
CACRGTETQYF
>TRBD1|NA|TRBJ1-3|TRBV19
TGTGCCAGTAGGGGACAGGGAGGAAACACCATATATTTT
CASRGQGGNTIYF
>NA|NA|TRBJ2-2|TRBV7-9
TGTGCCAGCAGCTTAGTAGGTCCCCGGGACGGCTACACCGGGGAGCTGTTTTTT
CASSLVGPRDGYTGELFF